These 20 T cell receptor beta chains were all obtained from the same sample, sequenced in a study of beta chain features in type 1 diabetes. General study points: TCRB CDR3s from Type 1 diabetes patients were moderately but significantly shorter in all four CD4+ subsets.

The antigens these receptors bind are not known. Reverse transcribing all isolated RNA meant expressed TCRB transcripts were sequenced. Some clones are missing from TCRdb's copy, which holds only in-frame ones; the method was immunoSEQ multiplex PCR. Of about 260,000 clones detected, 20% appear once; the ten largest clones hold less than 0.035%. The specimen sequenced was naive CD4+ T cells from blood. All receptors come from a woman aged 40 to 49 with type 1 diabetes.

This clone showed up just a few times. The chain has TRBV4-3 and TRBJ1-2; D gene ambiguous. The CDR3 covers 15 residues. Germline loops: CDR1 LGHNA, CDR2 YSLEER. Deletions cut 0 bases from V and 2 bases from J, with 10 bases between. The CDR3 loop reads CASSQEHSPNYGYTF. CDR3 in DNA: TGCGCCAGCAGCCAAGAACACAGCCCAAACTATGGCTACACCTTC.

The sample holds a few counts of this clone. This rearrangement joins TRBV5-1 to TRBJ1-2; 9 positions agree with TRBD1. The CDR3 covers 13 residues. Germline CDR1 SGHRS, CDR2 YFSETQ. V shed 4 bases, J shed 7 bases, and the junction held 5 bases outside the gene matches. This chain's CDR3 is CASSVGTGLGYTF. CDR3 bases: TGCGCCAGCAGCGTCGGGACAGGGCTTGGCTACACCTTC.

V gene TRBV5-1 combines with J gene TRBJ2-1; 11 nucleotides agree with TRBD2. The junction had 5 bases not matched to a gene; V was cut back by 3 bases and J by 6 bases. The CDR3 totals 15 residues. From germline, CDR1 is SGHRS and CDR2 YFSETQ. CDR3 sequence: CASSSLAGEGNEQFF. CDR3 sequence (DNA): TGCGCCAGCAGCTCACTAGCGGGAGAGGGCAATGAGCAGTTCTTC.

As for this clone: The sample holds other DNA sequences that translate to the same CDR3. The chain recombines TRBV7-9 with TRBJ1-1; no clear D gene. Trimming stripped 8 bases from V and 3 bases from J, with 7 bases between. Germline CDR1 reads SEHNR; CDR2 reads FQNEAQ (reference sequence). The CDR3 has 11 residues. CDR3: CASGGYTEAFF. The CDR3 DNA reads TGTGCCAGCGGCGGTTACACTGAAGCTTTCTTT.

This clone has just a few counts. The chain's CDR3 is CASMVVSGRGEQFF. CDR3 sequence (DNA): TGCGCCAGCATGGTTGTTAGCGGGAGAGGTGAGCAGTTCTTC. The chain recombines TRBV5-1 with TRBJ2-1; TRBD2 aligns across 9 bases. Trimming cost V 6 bases and J 9 bases; bases outside gene matches: 10. Germline CDR1 reads SGHRS; CDR2 reads YFSETQ. The CDR3 sequence is 14 residues long.

This sequence joins TRBV27 and TRBJ2-7; possibly TRBD1 for D (6 bases). The V and J ends lost 3 bases and 2 bases respectively, with 11 bases between them. The CDR3 length is 14 residues. Germline V CDR1 and CDR2: MNHEY, SMNVEV (reference sequence). This CDR3 reads CASSFDRFTYEQYF. The DNA of the CDR3 is TGTGCCAGCAGTTTCGACAGGTTTACCTACGAGCAGTACTTC.

This clone was recorded a few times. The chain is built from TRBV7-2 and TRBJ2-7; D is undetermined. Germline lookup yields CDR1 SGHTA and CDR2 FQGNSA. CDR3 size: 11 residues. Trimming took 2 bases from V and 9 from J, leaving 8 bases between them. The CDR3 DNA is TGTGCCAGCAGCTTAAACGAGGCGCAGTACTTC. Encoded protein: CASSLNEAQYF.

The chain links TRBV6-1 to TRBJ1-2; 9 nucleotides agree with TRBD1. The CDR3 is 13 amino acids. The V and J ends lost 3 bases and 8 bases, in that order; junction bases with no gene match: 4. Per germline, CDR1 MNHNS and CDR2 SASEGT. CDR3 nucleotides: TGTGCCAGCAGTGAGGACAGGGGTGGCGGCTACACCTTC. The encoded protein is CASSEDRGGGYTF.

This clone was counted a few times. The V call is TRBV27, the J call TRBJ2-2, with 15 nucleotides matching TRBD2. V lost 5 bases, J lost 2 bases, and 6 bases stayed unmatched. Germline V CDR1 and CDR2: MNHEY, SMNVEV (reference sequence). The CDR3 spans 18 residues. The CDR3 region is CASSRTSGRARNTGELFF. The CDR3 DNA reads as TGTGCCAGCAGTCGGACTAGCGGGAGGGCGCGTAACACCGGGGAGCTGTTTTTT.

Concerning this clone: The sample carries other DNA sequences with the same CDR3. V usage is TRBV6-6 and J usage is TRBJ1-1; D is possibly TRBD1 (5 bases). The germline V and J ends were trimmed by 0 bases and 1 base, with 9 bases remaining between them. The CDR3 loop spans 15 amino acids. Germline CDR1 is MNHNY and CDR2 is SVGAGI (reference sequence). The CDR3 bases are TGTGCCAGCAGTTACTCGGGAGGGGCGAACACTGAAGCTTTCTTT. Protein sequence: CASSYSGGANTEAFF.

In this sample, this clone turned up a few times. The rearrangement uses TRBV7-9 and TRBJ2-7; maybe TRBD2 (5 bases). The CDR3 consists of 12 residues. The V gene lost 2 bases and the J gene lost 6 bases, with 8 bases spanning the gap. Germline V gene data show CDR1 as SEHNR and CDR2 as FQNEAQ (reference sequence). The CDR3 is CASSLSGFEQYF. CDR3 nucleotides: TGTGCCAGCAGCTTAAGCGGTTTCGAGCAGTACTTC.

Turning to this clone: The same CDR3 also results from other DNA sequences found in this sample. This chain links TRBV7-2 with TRBJ2-3; D might be TRBD1 (6 bases). The CDR3 runs to 14 residues. With 1 base removed from V and 1 base from J, the gap between germline ends came to 6 bases. Germline values: CDR1 SGHTA, CDR2 FQGNSA. The CDR3 nucleotides read TGTGCCAGCAGCTTAGACAGGGGCACAGATACGCAGTATTTT. It specifies CASSLDRGTDTQYF.

The chain employs TRBV5-4 and TRBJ2-7; D call uncertain. This CDR3 comprises 14 residues. V was shortened by 4 bases and J by 5 bases, with 16 bases between the two germline ends. The germline gives CDR1 SGHNT, CDR2 YYREEE (reference sequence). CDR3 coding DNA: TGTGCCAGCAGCCGACTCAATTGGAAGGACGAGCAGTACTTC. Amino acids: CASSRLNWKDEQYF.

The chain recombines TRBV7-2 with TRBJ1-2, with D possibly TRBD1 on 5 matching bases. V lost 7 bases and J lost 6, with 15 bases in between. The CDR3 loop spans 13 amino acids. Germline loops: CDR1 SGHTA, CDR2 FQGNSA. As DNA, the CDR3 is TGTGCCAGCACCTTGGGGCAGGATCATGGCTACACCTTC. It encodes CASTLGQDHGYTF.

This chain uses TRBV6-5 with TRBJ2-7; 7 nucleotides match TRBD2. Germline V gene data show CDR1 as MNHEY and CDR2 as SVGAGI. CDR3 length: 15 residues. Trimming took 0 bases from V and 1 from J; bases not matched to a gene: 3. In nucleotides, the CDR3 is TGTGCCAGCAGTTACTCGGGGGAGGGATCCTACGAGCAGTACTTC. It encodes CASSYSGEGSYEQYF.

Only a few counts were recorded for this clone. The chain is built from TRBV5-1 and TRBJ2-1; no definite D call. The CDR3 consists of 11 residues. From germline, CDR1 is SGHRS and CDR2 YFSETQ. V was shortened by 7 bases and J by 6 bases, with 8 bases between the two germline ends. The CDR3 region has the DNA TGCGCCAGCCTGGCAGGCAATGAGCAGTTCTTC. Its protein is CASLAGNEQFF.

About this clone itself: This sample also contains other DNA sequences that code for the same CDR3. The V call is TRBV29-1, the J call TRBJ1-3; 9 nucleotides match TRBD1. Germline V gives CDR1 SQVTM, CDR2 ANQGSEA. This CDR3 is 14 amino acids long. Trimming cost V 4 bases and J 0 bases; bases outside gene matches: 1. CDR3 in DNA: TGCAGCGTTGTGGGACAGGGCTCTGGAAACACCATATATTTT. It is translated as CSVVGQGSGNTIYF.

Concerning this clone: In the same sample, other DNA sequences code for this CDR3. The rearrangement uses TRBV7-3 and TRBJ1-2; 7 bases agree with TRBD1. V shed 3 bases and J 2 bases; nucleotides not matched to a gene: 0. Germline V gene sequence: CDR1 SGHTA, CDR2 FQGTGA. The CDR3 loop spans 13 amino acids. In DNA form, the CDR3 reads TGTGCCAGCAGCTTGGGACAGAACTATGGCTACACCTTC. Translation gives CASSLGQNYGYTF.

This clone occurred a few times. V and J are TRBV28 and TRBJ2-1; D remains unclear. Trimming shortened V by 2 bases and J by 9 bases, and 8 bases separated the two germline ends. Germline V lookup: CDR1 MDHEN, CDR2 SYDVKM. The CDR3 runs to 12 residues. CDR3 loop: CASSLGLVEQFF. The CDR3 bases are TGTGCCAGCAGTTTAGGCCTTGTTGAGCAGTTCTTC.

This clone has just a few counts. The genes are TRBV29-1 and TRBJ2-3; D unclear. The germline gives CDR1 SQVTM, CDR2 ANQGSEA. V dropped 8 bases and J dropped 0 bases, with 6 bases sitting between them. The CDR3 runs to 11 residues. The CDR3 region is CSISSTDTQYF. CDR3 nucleotides: TGCAGCATTAGTAGCACAGATACGCAGTATTTT.